The 2 T cell receptor beta chains below were found in one sample sequenced in a study of technical replicates of blood from a few donors. TCRdb keeps only in-frame clones here, not all; method: immunoSEQ multiplex PCR. Among 100,000 or so clones listed, about 95% were seen once. Sample: T cells isolated from PBMCs. Receptor source: a human donor in good health.

This chain links TRBV7-3 with TRBJ1-6; the match to TRBD1 covers 9 bases. The CDR3 contains 15 residues. Germline V CDR1 and CDR2: SGHTA, FQGTGA. V lost 5 bases to trimming and J lost 7 bases; unmatched junction nucleotides: 6. The CDR3 here is CASSLMDRGNSPLHF. In DNA form, the CDR3 reads TGTGCCAGCAGCCTCATGGACAGGGGAAATTCACCCCTCCACTTT.

The chain employs TRBV10-3 and TRBJ1-2; 8 bases map to TRBD1. This CDR3 spans 12 amino acids. With V trimmed by 6 bases and J by 8 bases, 5 bases remained unmatched. Germline-derived CDR1 and CDR2 are ENHRY and SYGVKD. The CDR3 sequence is CAISDRDRGYTF. CDR3 DNA: TGTGCCATCAGCGACCGGGACAGGGGCTACACCTTC.